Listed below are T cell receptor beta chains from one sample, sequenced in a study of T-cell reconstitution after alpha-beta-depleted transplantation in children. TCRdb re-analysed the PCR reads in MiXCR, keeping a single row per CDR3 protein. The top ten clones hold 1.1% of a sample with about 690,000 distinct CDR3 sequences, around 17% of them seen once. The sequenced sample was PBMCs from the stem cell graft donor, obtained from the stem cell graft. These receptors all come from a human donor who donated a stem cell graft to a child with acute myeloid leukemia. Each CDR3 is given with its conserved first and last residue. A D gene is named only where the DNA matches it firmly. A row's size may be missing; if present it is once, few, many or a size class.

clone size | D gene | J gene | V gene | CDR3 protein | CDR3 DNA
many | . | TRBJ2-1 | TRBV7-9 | CASSFQGQEQFF | TGTGCCAGCAGCTTTCAGGGTCAGGAGCAGTTCTTC
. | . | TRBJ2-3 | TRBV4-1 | CASSQVSGDTQYF | TGCGCCAGCAGCCAAGTATCCGGAGATACGCAGTATTTT
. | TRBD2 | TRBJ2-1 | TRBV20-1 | CSARGETGTSGYNEQFF | TGCAGTGCTAGAGGAGAGACTGGGACTAGCGGTTACAATGAGCAGTTCTTC
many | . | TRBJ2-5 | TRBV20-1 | CSASLTIAAQETQYF | TGCAGTGCTAGTTTAACCATAGCGGCCCAAGAGACCCAGTACTTC
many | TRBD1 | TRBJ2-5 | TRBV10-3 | CAIGGTGHDQETQYF | TGTGCCATCGGTGGGACAGGTCATGACCAAGAGACCCAGTACTTC
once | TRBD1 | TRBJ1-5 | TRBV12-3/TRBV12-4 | CASSQTGGDNQPQHF | TGTGCCAGCAGTCAGACAGGGGGCGACAATCAGCCCCAGCATTTT
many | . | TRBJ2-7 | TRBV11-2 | CASSLASGEQYF | TGTGCCAGCAGCTTAGCTTCCGGCGAGCAGTACTTC
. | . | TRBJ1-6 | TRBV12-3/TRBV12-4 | CASSLSPQGASPLHF | TGTGCCAGCAGTTTAAGCCCTCAGGGAGCGTCACCCCTCCACTTT
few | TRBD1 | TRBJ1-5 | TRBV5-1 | CASSVGTGHSNQPQHF | TGCGCCAGCAGCGTAGGGACAGGTCATAGCAATCAGCCCCAGCATTTT
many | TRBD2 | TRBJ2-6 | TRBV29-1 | CSVEDGGAGANVLTF | TGCAGCGTTGAAGATGGGGGGGCTGGGGCCAACGTCCTGACTTTC
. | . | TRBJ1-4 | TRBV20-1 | CSAGGRGEKLFF | TGCAGCGCGGGCGGACGGGGTGAAAAACTGTTTTTT
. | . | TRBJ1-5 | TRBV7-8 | CASSSRWNQPQHF | TGTGCCAGCAGCTCAAGGTGGAATCAGCCCCAGCATTTT
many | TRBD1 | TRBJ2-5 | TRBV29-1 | CSVGQGAQETQYF | TGCAGCGTCGGACAGGGGGCCCAAGAGACCCAGTACTTC
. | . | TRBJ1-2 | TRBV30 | CAWSGEGSYGYTF | TGTGCCTGGAGTGGAGAGGGGTCCTATGGCTACACCTTC
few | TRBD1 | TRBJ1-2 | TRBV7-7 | CASSPARTGRNTF | TGTGCCAGCAGCCCGGCCCGGACAGGGAGGAACACCTTC
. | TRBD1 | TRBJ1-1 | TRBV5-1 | CASRQGAVDTEAFF | TGCGCCAGCAGACAGGGGGCGGTGGACACTGAAGCTTTCTTT
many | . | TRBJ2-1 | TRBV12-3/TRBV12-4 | CASSFQLQVPPYNEQFF | TGTGCCAGCAGTTTTCAGTTACAGGTACCCCCCTACAATGAGCAGTTCTTC
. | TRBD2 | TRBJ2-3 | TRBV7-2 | CASTFSSSGGAWGTDTQYF | TGTGCCAGCACCTTCTCCTCTAGCGGGGGGGCCTGGGGGACAGATACGCAGTATTTT
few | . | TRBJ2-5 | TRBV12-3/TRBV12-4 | CASSHSERTQYF | TGTGCCAGCAGCCACAGCGAGCGGACCCAGTACTTC
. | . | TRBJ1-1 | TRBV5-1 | CASSIDGDTDTEAFF | TGCGCCAGCAGCATCGACGGAGACACAGACACTGAAGCTTTCTTT
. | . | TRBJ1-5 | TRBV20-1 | CSASHRGANQPQHF | TGCAGTGCTAGTCATAGGGGTGCCAATCAGCCCCAGCATTTT
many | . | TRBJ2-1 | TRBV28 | CALMWNEQFF | TGTGCCCTTATGTGGAATGAGCAGTTCTTC
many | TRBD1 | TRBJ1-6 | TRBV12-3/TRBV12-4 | CASSPGTGNSPLHF | TGTGCCAGCAGTCCTGGGACAGGGAATTCACCCCTCCACTTT
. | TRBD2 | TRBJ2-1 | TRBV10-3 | CATRLAEGDEQFF | TGTGCCACTCGACTAGCTGAAGGGGATGAGCAGTTCTTC
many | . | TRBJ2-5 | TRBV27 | CASRFGYGETQYF | TGTGCCAGCAGGTTTGGGTACGGAGAGACCCAGTACTTC
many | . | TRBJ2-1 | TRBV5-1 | CASSLKTDEQFF | TGCGCCAGCAGCTTGAAAACGGATGAGCAGTTCTTC